This TCR beta chain comes out of a study of CD8 T cells in ankylosing spondylitis. Generation of TCR beta libraries employed quantitative 5'-RACE incorporating molecular barcodes. TCRdb ran MiXCR on the 5' RACE reads and lists one entry per CDR3 protein. The repertoire holds approximately 45,000 distinct CDR3 sequences, with 9.5% to 11% as singletons. Relative to its sample, this clonotype is large. The antigen remains undetermined. The CDR3 is 15 residues long. Per germline, CDR1 MNHEY and CDR2 SVGAGI. Germline trimming cut 5 bases from V and 3 bases from J; bases unmatched to any gene: 5. Study observations and caveats: Disease-linked clones reportedly showed significant enrichment in matched ankylosing spondylitis synovial fluid. Characteristic, it appeared, of ankylosing spondylitis blood was a TCR beta motif of eight highly homologous variants. Within peripheral blood, clones linked to disease were CD8+ and relatively rare.

This chain connects TRBV6-5 to TRBJ2-3, with 10 nucleotides matching TRBD2. The TCR comes from a male donor with ankylosing spondylitis or in good health (not recorded which). The specimen sequenced was blood, either unsorted or a sorted T cell fraction (not recorded which). The chain's CDR3 is CASSASGGATDTQYF. CDR3 nucleotides: TGTGCCAGCAGTGCGAGCGGGGGGGCGACAGATACGCAGTATTTT.